Each of the 31 T cell receptor beta chains below was sequenced from the same sample in a study of graft-versus-host responses after intestinal transplantation (dated by TCRdb to the early 2020s). The sample's time point label, decoded: cells obtained before transplantation from donor or recipient. Which antigens these TCRs recognize remains unknown. Library creation used the immunoSEQ multiplex PCR assay. Held by TCRdb, this immuneACCESS table contains in-frame sequences only and omits some clones. Under half of the omission traces to an unresolved V gene where checked; the cause of the rest is unknown. Recorded for this sample are about 150,000 clones; around 90% of them occurred a single time. The top ten clones comprise 0.19% of the sample. Here the sequenced sample was unstimulated CD4+ T cells sorted from spleen or lymph node cells, taken before intestinal transplant. The receptors here all came from a human donor who received an intestinal transplant.

This clone was seen only once. The CDR3 region is CASSPWGTSGLYEQYF. CDR3 coding DNA: TGTGCCAGCAGTCCCTGGGGGACTAGCGGGCTATACGAGCAGTACTTC. The chain has TRBV27 and TRBJ2-7, with TRBD2 matching over 12 bases. Germline V gene data show CDR1 as MNHEY and CDR2 as SMNVEV (reference sequence). Trimming removed 5 bases from V and 4 bases from J; junction bases left unmatched: 9. This CDR3 contains 16 residues.

The chain uses TRBV6-1 and TRBJ1-3; 8 nucleotides line up with TRBD1. The ends lost 8 bases at V and 3 bases at J; junction bases unmatched: 3. Per the germline V gene, CDR1 is MNHNS and CDR2 is SASEGT. CDR3 length: 13 residues. Here the CDR3 DNA reads TGTGCCAGCGCAGGGGGCGATGGAAACACCATATATTTT. As protein: CASAGGDGNTIYF.

The chain's CDR3 is CASSVGGTSEAYEQYF. The CDR3, as DNA: TGTGCCAGCAGCGTAGGGGGGACTAGCGAGGCTTACGAGCAGTACTTC. The rearrangement links TRBV9 to TRBJ2-7, with 10 bases identical to TRBD2. V dropped 0 bases and J dropped 4; count of bases not matched to a gene: 7. The germline V gene encodes CDR1 SGDLS and CDR2 YYNGEE. The CDR3 is 16 residues long.

This clone was seen just once. V usage is TRBV7-3 and J usage is TRBJ2-7, with D unclear. V was clipped by 1 base and J by 4 bases, with 17 bases between them. The germline V gene encodes CDR1 SGHTA and CDR2 FQGTGA. The CDR3 consists of 16 residues. The CDR3 DNA follows: TGTGCCAGCAGCTTAAACGGCGGAAATTTCCCTTACGAGCAGTACTTC. This codes for CASSLNGGNFPYEQYF.

This chain uses TRBV27 with TRBJ2-5; 11 nucleotides align to TRBD2. The junction had 8 bases not matched to a gene; V was cut back by 6 bases and J by 5 bases. Germline V gene data show CDR1 as MNHEY and CDR2 as SMNVEV (reference sequence). There are 15 residues in the CDR3. CDR3 in amino acids: CASSPQVAGGETQYF. The DNA for the CDR3 is TGTGCCAGCAGCCCCCAAGTAGCGGGAGGGGAGACCCAGTACTTC.

The rearrangement joins TRBV5-8 to TRBJ2-3; no definite D call. Germline lookup yields CDR1 SGHTS and CDR2 YDEGEE. V was clipped by 4 bases and J by 14 bases, with 26 bases between them. This CDR3 contains 15 residues. CDR3 DNA sequence: TGTGCCAGCAGCCTCCTGGCCGAGACGATAGGTAGACGGTATTTT. Its translation is CASSLLAETIGRRYF.

The chain uses TRBV7-9 and TRBJ2-3; the match to TRBD2 covers 8 bases. V dropped 8 bases and J dropped 2; count of bases not matched to a gene: 6. The germline gives CDR1 SEHNR, CDR2 FQNEAQ (reference sequence). The CDR3 has 14 residues. The CDR3 sequence: CASWSAGATDTQYF. The DNA of the CDR3 is TGTGCCAGCTGGTCAGCGGGGGCCACAGATACGCAGTATTTT.

The chain has TRBV5-8 and TRBJ2-5; D is ambiguous. The J call may be wrong; the DNA end is better matched by TRBJ2-7. CDR3 length: 13 residues. The germline gives CDR1 SGHTS, CDR2 YDEGEE. For the CDR3, the DNA is TGTGCCAGCAGCTTTCAAGGACGGTACGAGCAGTACTTC. Residues: CASSFQGRYEQYF.

The rearrangement links TRBV6-1 to TRBJ1-4, with D maybe TRBD1 (5 bases). V lost 8 bases and J lost 8, with 15 bases in between. CDR1 and CDR2 (germline): MNHNS, SASEGT. This CDR3 comprises 13 residues. The CDR3 nucleotides read TGTGCCAGCGGGCAGCGGGACTACGAAAAACTGTTTTTT. Translated, it gives CASGQRDYEKLFF.

This clone has just one count. The rearrangement uses TRBV4-2 and TRBJ2-7; D is perhaps TRBD2 (6 bases). The CDR3 loop spans 12 amino acids. Germline V CDR1 and CDR2: LGHNA, YNFKEQ. V lost 0 bases to trimming and J lost 11 bases, with 11 bases between them. The CDR3 DNA is TGTGCCAGCAGCCAAGATGAGCGGGCTAAGTACTTC. It codes for CASSQDERAKYF.

V gene TRBV7-9 combines with J gene TRBJ2-7; D may be TRBD1 (6 bases). V was trimmed by 3 bases and J by 4 bases, leaving 19 bases between them. The CDR3 has 16 amino acids. Germline V gene lookup returns CDR1 SEHNR and CDR2 FQNEAQ (reference sequence). CDR3 sequence reads: CASSFQGNRGLYEQYF. The DNA of the CDR3 is TGTGCCAGCAGCTTCCAGGGGAACCGTGGGCTATACGAGCAGTACTTC.

The chain recombines TRBV28 with TRBJ1-1; TRBD1 agrees at 7 bases. After removal of 6 bases from V and 5 bases from J, the junction contained 9 bases not matched to a gene. Germline CDR1 and CDR2: MDHEN and SYDVKM. This CDR3 is 14 amino acids long. Written as DNA, the CDR3 is TGTGCCAGCAGAGCTGGGACAGTCGATACTGAAGCTTTCTTT. Residues: CASRAGTVDTEAFF.

The sample holds one count of this clone. V gene TRBV12-5 combines with J gene TRBJ2-3, with D maybe TRBD1 (6 bases). Germline V gives CDR1 LGHNT, CDR2 FRNRAP. V lost 1 base to trimming and J lost 6 bases, with 11 bases between them. CDR3 length equals 14 residues. The CDR3 is CASGLGQEGDTQYF. The CDR3 nucleotides are TGTGCTAGTGGTTTGGGACAGGAAGGGGATACGCAGTATTTT.

The V gene is TRBV29-1, the J gene TRBJ1-3; D is unresolved. V lost 3 bases, J lost 3 bases, and 15 bases lay in between. Germline CDR1 and CDR2: SQVTM and ANQGSEA. This CDR3 spans 15 amino acids. CDR3 sequence: CSVDSGPFLGNTIYF. CDR3 bases: TGCAGCGTTGATTCAGGTCCCTTCCTTGGAAACACCATATATTTT.

The V gene is TRBV19, the J gene TRBJ2-5; tentative D call: TRBD1 (5 bases). V was shortened by 3 bases and J by 3 bases, with 14 bases between the two germline ends. Germline V CDR1 and CDR2: LNHDA, SQIVND (reference sequence). This CDR3 contains 15 residues. In DNA, the CDR3 is TGTGCCAGTAGTATGAACCTTGAAGGGGAAGAGACCCAGTACTTC. This gives the protein CASSMNLEGEETQYF.

The chain couples TRBV4-3 to TRBJ2-3; D may correspond to TRBD1 or TRBD2 (6 bases each). This CDR3 region has 16 residues. V was cut by 0 bases and J by 7 bases, with 17 bases left in between. CDR1 and CDR2 from the germline V gene are LGHNA and YSLEER. The CDR3 DNA is TGCGCCAGCAGCCAAGATTGGGCGGGACAAGCTTATACGCAGTATTTT. This sequence encodes CASSQDWAGQAYTQYF.

The chain carries TRBV7-2 and TRBJ2-1, with TRBD2 matching over 8 bases. Trimming removed 1 base from V and 5 bases from J; junction bases left unmatched: 7. The CDR3 covers 16 residues. In germline, CDR1 is SGHTA, CDR2 FQGNSA. In DNA, the CDR3 is TGTGCCAGCAGCTTAGGCGGAGCGGGAGTCCACAATGAGCAGTTCTTC. Translated: CASSLGGAGVHNEQFF.

This chain links TRBV29-1 with TRBJ1-2; possibly TRBD1 for D (5 bases). Trimming left V 3 bases short and J 5 bases short, with 10 bases between. Germline V gene sequence: CDR1 SQVTM, CDR2 ANQGSEA. This CDR3 spans 12 amino acids. CDR3: CSVERAGYGYTF. The DNA of the CDR3 is TGCAGCGTTGAGAGGGCAGGGTATGGCTACACCTTC.

The rearrangement uses TRBV20-1 and TRBJ2-1, with D possibly being TRBD2 (6 bases). The CDR3 has 11 residues. Germline V gene sequence: CDR1 DFQATT, CDR2 SNEGSKA (reference sequence). V dropped 7 bases and J dropped 4 bases, with 8 bases sitting between them. This CDR3 reads CSVGGYNEQFF. The CDR3 coding sequence is TGCAGTGTGGGGGGATACAATGAGCAGTTCTTC.

The rearrangement links TRBV7-9 to TRBJ1-1; no clear D gene. CDR3 length: 12 residues. Germline CDR1 SEHNR, CDR2 FQNEAQ (reference sequence). Trimming removed 3 bases from V and 0 bases from J, with 2 bases in between. CDR3 coding DNA: TGTGCCAGCAGCTTGGTGAACACTGAAGCTTTCTTT. Translation gives CASSLVNTEAFF.

CDR3 DNA sequence: TGTGCCAGCAGTTACACCCGGACAGCTACGTCCGAGCAGTACTTC. Amino acids: CASSYTRTATSEQYF. The rearrangement joins TRBV6-5 to TRBJ2-5; TRBD1 is a possible D gene (6 bases). The J call may not be correct, given that the DNA end is closer to TRBJ2-7. Germline CDR1 is MNHEY and CDR2 is SVGAGI. This CDR3 is built from 15 residues.

CDR3 sequence reads: CASSFEAVSYNEQFF. DNA of the CDR3: TGTGCCAGCAGCTTCGAAGCGGTGAGCTACAATGAGCAGTTCTTC. The rearrangement uses TRBV7-9 and TRBJ2-1; a possible D gene is TRBD2 (5 bases). The germline V gene encodes CDR1 SEHNR and CDR2 FQNEAQ (reference sequence). CDR3 length: 15 amino acids. The V and J ends lost 3 bases and 3 bases respectively, with 12 bases between them.

This chain uses TRBV9 with TRBJ2-5; the match to TRBD1 covers 10 bases. Losses at the gene ends were 3 bases for V and 5 bases for J; bases not matched to a gene: 7. CDR3 length: 15 amino acids. Germline loops: CDR1 SGDLS, CDR2 YYNGEE. CDR3 coding DNA: TGTGCCAGCAGCGCGGGGACAGGGGTGTCCGAGACCCAGTACTTC. Translating gives CASSAGTGVSETQYF.

In the case of this clone: The CDR3 carries no conserved terminal phenylalanine or tryptophan, so it likely arises from a read error. The rearrangement uses TRBV10-3 and TRBJ1-2; perhaps TRBD1 as D (5 bases). The CDR3 loop spans 13 amino acids. Trimming cost V 4 bases and J 8 bases, with 14 bases left between them. Germline V gene sequence: CDR1 ENHRY, CDR2 SYGVKD. As DNA, the CDR3 is TGTGCCATCAGTGCGGACAATTCGGGAGGCTACACCCTC. Translating it yields CAISADNSGGYTL.

This sequence joins TRBV9 and TRBJ2-7, with TRBD2 matching 9 bases. Trimming took 0 bases from V and 5 from J; bases not matched to a gene: 6. CDR1 is SGDLS, CDR2 YYNGEE, per germline. This CDR3 region has 15 residues. CDR3 sequence reads: CASSVEVAGVDEQYF. The CDR3 coding sequence is TGTGCCAGCAGCGTAGAAGTAGCGGGAGTTGACGAGCAGTACTTC.

The V and J genes are TRBV7-9 and TRBJ2-1; maybe TRBD1 (6 bases). This CDR3 region has 16 residues. V dropped 5 bases and J dropped 3 bases, with 17 bases sitting between them. Germline CDR1 is SEHNR and CDR2 is FQNEAQ (reference sequence). CDR3: CASSQRQALGYNEQFF. CDR3 coding DNA: TGTGCCAGCAGCCAAAGACAGGCCCTGGGCTACAATGAGCAGTTCTTC.

The chain has TRBV6-5 and TRBJ1-2; D perhaps matches TRBD1 (5 bases). The CDR3 runs 16 residues. Trimming left V 0 bases short and J 2 bases short, with 13 bases between. In germline, CDR1 is MNHEY, CDR2 SVGAGI. CDR3 residues: CASSYSAPGTNYGYTF. CDR3 nucleotides: TGTGCCAGCAGTTACTCAGCCCCAGGGACGAACTATGGCTACACCTTC.

The chain carries TRBV19 and TRBJ2-1, with D unresolved. This CDR3 is built from 13 residues. Trimming removed 5 bases at V and 3 bases at J, with 8 bases between. The V gene's germline CDR1 is LNHDA and CDR2 SQIVND (reference sequence). CDR3 coding DNA: TGTGCCAGTAGTGTCCCAGGCTACAATGAGCAGTTCTTC. This sequence encodes CASSVPGYNEQFF.

This chain uses TRBV19 with TRBJ2-1; 10 nucleotides line up with TRBD2. The germline gives CDR1 LNHDA, CDR2 SQIVND (reference sequence). The V segment lost 5 bases and the J segment 5 bases; nucleotides outside the gene matches: 6. This CDR3 has 15 amino acids. The CDR3 bases are TGTGCCAGTAGTGCCTGGACTAGCGGACACAATGAGCAGTTCTTC. Protein: CASSAWTSGHNEQFF.

The chain is built from TRBV9 and TRBJ2-7, with unresolved D. The CDR3 is 13 residues long. Per the germline V gene, CDR1 is SGDLS and CDR2 is YYNGEE. Trimming took 0 bases from V and 3 from J, leaving 7 bases between them. CDR3 residues: CASSVDLGYEQYF. The CDR3, as DNA: TGTGCCAGCAGCGTAGACCTCGGCTACGAGCAGTACTTC.

This chain connects TRBV19 to TRBJ2-7, with 7 bases matching TRBD1. Germline CDR1 is LNHDA and CDR2 is SQIVND (reference sequence). This CDR3 is 16 amino acids long. After removal of 4 bases from V and 5 bases from J, the junction contained 14 bases not matched to a gene. The CDR3 here is CASSTRQGRPLNEQYF. Written as DNA, the CDR3 is TGTGCCAGTAGTACCAGACAGGGCCGACCCCTAAACGAGCAGTACTTC.